These T cell receptor beta chains were read from a single sample in a study of blood T cell repertoires in COVID-19. The protocol was immunoSEQ multiplex PCR, while the TCRdb copy is restricted to in-frame clones and leaves out a portion. The sample lists about 94,000 clones, 85% to 90% occurring once. Source material: peripheral blood. The receptor source for this set is a woman aged 55-70 years in a cohort sampled during active or convalescent COVID-19. Both conserved end residues are part of each CDR3. Each record gives: D gene, clone size, V gene, J gene, CDR3 DNA, CDR3 protein. D genes are given only for firm matches. Part of the rows lack a size; the others show once, few, many or a class for expanded clones.

TRBD1	.	TRBV11-1	TRBJ2-5	TGTGCCAGCAGCTTAGTGAGGGGGCCTGGGGAGACCCAGTACTTC	CASSLVRGPGETQYF
TRBD2	.	TRBV7-2	TRBJ2-3	TGTGCCAGCAGCTTACTATATGGGACTAGCGGGACGCAAACGCAGTATTTT	CASSLLYGTSGTQTQYF
TRBD1	.	TRBV6-5	TRBJ1-4	TGTGCCAGCAGACCTTGGACAGGGCCTGAAAAACTGTTTTTT	CASRPWTGPEKLFF
.	.	TRBV7-9	TRBJ1-2	TGTGCCAGCAGCTTAGCGGATCTGGTTCGGGGCTATGGCTACACCTTC	CASSLADLVRGYGYTF
.	few	TRBV19	TRBJ1-2	TGTGCCAGTAGTACAACAGCAGGGGTTCCACTTTCTAACTATGGCTACACCTTC	CASSTTAGVPLSNYGYTF
TRBD1	.	TRBV7-9	TRBJ1-2	TGTGCCAGCAGCCCGGGACAGGAGGGCTACACCTTC	CASSPGQEGYTF
TRBD1	.	TRBV5-5	TRBJ2-1	TGTGCCAGCAGCTTGTCCGGGACAGCATACAATGAGCAGTTCTTC	CASSLSGTAYNEQFF
TRBD2	.	TRBV7-3	TRBJ2-7	TGTGCCAGCAGCCTACTAGCGGGGGGGCCATACGAGCAGTACTTC	CASSLLAGGPYEQYF
.	.	TRBV19	TRBJ2-4	TGTGCCAGTAGTCAAGGCAGGGATCGGAAAAACATTCAGTACTTC	CASSQGRDRKNIQYF
TRBD2	few	TRBV3-1/TRBV3-2	TRBJ2-3	TGTGCCAGCAGCCAAGCACGACTAGCGGGAACAGATACGCAGTATTTT	CASSQARLAGTDTQYF